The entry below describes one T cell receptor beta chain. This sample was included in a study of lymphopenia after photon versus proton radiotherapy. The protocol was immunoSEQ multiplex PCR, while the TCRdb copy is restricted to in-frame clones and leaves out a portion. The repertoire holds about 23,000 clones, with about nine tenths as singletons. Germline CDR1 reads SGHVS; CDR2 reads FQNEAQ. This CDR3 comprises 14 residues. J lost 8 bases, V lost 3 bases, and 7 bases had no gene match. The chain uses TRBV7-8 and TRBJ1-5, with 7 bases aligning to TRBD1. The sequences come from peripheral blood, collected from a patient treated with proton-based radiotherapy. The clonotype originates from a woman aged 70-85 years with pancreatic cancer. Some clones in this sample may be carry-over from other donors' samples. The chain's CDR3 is CASSFRQGLEPQHF. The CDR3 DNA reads TGTGCCAGCAGCTTTAGACAGGGTCTCGAGCCCCAGCATTTT.